Below, 31 T cell receptor beta chains from the same sample are listed, as sequenced in a study of circulating and synovial CD4+ cells in juvenile arthritis (dated by TCRdb to between 2012 and 2015). Library generation was performed with the immunoSEQ multiplex PCR assay. What TCRdb holds here is the immuneACCESS table cut down to in-frame rearrangements. Part of the clones is not present; checked against another copy, under half of the missing clones reflect an unresolved V gene, and the others are unexplained. Counted in this sample were 30,000 or so clones; about 95% of them appeared once. The ten largest clones add up to about 0.68% of the sample. The specimen was CD4+ T cells from blood. These receptors all come from a human donor with juvenile idiopathic arthritis.

This chain connects TRBV2 to TRBJ1-1, with a tentative D call TRBD1 (6 bases). Trimming took 6 bases from V and 8 from J, leaving 10 bases between them. CDR1 is SNHLY, CDR2 FYNNEI, per germline. The CDR3 contains 11 residues. Here the CDR3 DNA reads TGTGCCAGCAGGTCCGGGACAGAAGCTTTCTTT. This encodes CASRSGTEAFF. The whole variable domain, remainder taken from reference TRBV2 and TRBJ1-1, is EPEVTQTPSHQVTQMGQEVILRCVPISNHLYFYWYRQILGQKVEFLVSFYNNEISEKSEIFDDQFSVERPDGSNFTLKIRSTKLEDSAMYFCASRSGTEAFFGQGTRLTVV.

V usage is TRBV7-6 and J usage is TRBJ2-1, with 8 bases lining up with TRBD2. This CDR3 has 16 residues. Germline V CDR1 and CDR2: SGHVS, FNYEAQ. V lost 1 base, J lost 5 bases, and 7 bases stayed unmatched. CDR3 residues: CASSLEQLAANNEQFF. The CDR3 DNA follows: TGTGCCAGCAGCTTAGAACAACTAGCGGCTAACAATGAGCAGTTCTTC.

V is TRBV5-4 and J is TRBJ2-5; tentatively, D is TRBD1 (5 bases). The CDR3 runs 14 residues. V shed 0 bases and J shed 1 base, with 7 bases lying between them. Germline V CDR1 and CDR2: SGHNT, YYREEE (reference sequence). CDR3 loop: CASSLGRAQETQYF. CDR3 in DNA: TGTGCCAGCAGCTTGGGCAGGGCCCAAGAGACCCAGTACTTC.

The chain combines TRBV6-1 with TRBJ2-1; 10 positions agree with TRBD1. The CDR3 consists of 15 residues. After removal of 10 bases from V and 6 bases from J, the junction contained 12 bases not matched to a gene. CDR1 is MNHNS and CDR2 is SASEGT in the germline V gene. The CDR3 protein is CATRQGTGESNEQFF. The CDR3 bases are TGTGCCACCAGACAGGGGACAGGGGAGTCCAATGAGCAGTTCTTC.

The chain couples TRBV27 to TRBJ2-5; TRBD2 matches at 8 bases. Matching the DNA end better, TRBJ2-7 makes the J call doubtful. The CDR3 has 14 amino acids. Germline CDR1 and CDR2: MNHEY and SMNVEV (reference sequence). This chain's CDR3 is CASSLEGTRHEQYF. CDR3 bases: TGTGCCAGCAGTTTAGAGGGGACTAGGCACGAGCAGTACTTC.

The chain joins TRBV6-6 to TRBJ2-7; tentatively, D is TRBD1 (5 bases). The ends were cut back, 6 bases at V and 0 bases at J, with 18 bases in the middle. Per germline, CDR1 MNHNY and CDR2 SVGAGI (reference sequence). The CDR3 totals 16 residues. As DNA, the CDR3 is TGTGCCAGCAGCCCTCCCCGGACACTACTCTCCTACGAGCAGTACTTC. Protein: CASSPPRTLLSYEQYF.

The chain has TRBV18 and TRBJ2-7; weak D call: TRBD1 (6 bases). The CDR3 runs to 12 residues. V shed 3 bases and J shed 7 bases, with 10 bases lying between them. Germline CDR1 is KGHSH and CDR2 is LQKENI. CDR3 DNA: TGTGCCAGCTCACCTTCACAGGGAGAGCAGTACTTC. This sequence encodes CASSPSQGEQYF.

The chain links TRBV7-8 to TRBJ1-1; a possible D gene is TRBD1 (5 bases). This CDR3 is built from 16 residues. The V gene's germline CDR1 is SGHVS and CDR2 FQNEAQ. Between the trimmed V and J ends, which lost 5 bases and 0 bases, there was a span of 16 bases. Here the CDR3 DNA reads TGTGCCAGCAGCCGGCCTAGTGGGGGGATGAACACTGAAGCTTTCTTT. It is translated as CASSRPSGGMNTEAFF.

DNA for the CDR3: TGTGCCTGGAGTCCGACCCCCTTGATTAGACTAGACGAATACAATGAGCAGTTCTTC. This encodes CAWSPTPLIRLDEYNEQFF. The V call is TRBV30, the J call TRBJ2-1; D possibly corresponds to TRBD2 (6 bases). Germline V gene lookup returns CDR1 GTSNPN and CDR2 SVGIG (reference sequence). The ends were cut back, 2 bases at V and 4 bases at J, with 27 bases in the middle. The CDR3 is 19 residues long.

This chain uses TRBV6-1 with TRBJ2-3, with D uncertain. The germline CDR1 and CDR2 sequences are MNHNS and SASEGT. Between the trimmed V and J ends, which lost 6 bases and 6 bases, there was a span of 10 bases. The length of the CDR3 is 12 residues. CDR3 protein: CASRILGDTQYF. CDR3 nucleotide sequence: TGTGCCAGCAGGATCCTGGGCGATACGCAGTATTTT.

This chain links TRBV28 with TRBJ2-4, with TRBD2 matching over 7 bases. There are 16 residues in the CDR3. J lost 1 base, V lost 5 bases, and 8 bases had no gene match. Germline V gene data show CDR1 as MDHEN and CDR2 as SYDVKM. The CDR3 coding sequence is TGTGCCAGCAGTCTGATGGGGGGGATCGCCAAAAACATTCAGTACTTC. The encoded protein is CASSLMGGIAKNIQYF.

J is TRBJ2-2 and V is TRBV5-1, with 10 bases fitting TRBD2. The CDR3 consists of 15 residues. The germline V gene encodes CDR1 SGHRS and CDR2 YFSETQ. J was trimmed by 7 bases and V by 3 bases; bases with no gene match: 6. As DNA, the CDR3 is TGCGCCAGCAGCTGGGGGACTAGCGCGGTCGGGGAGCTGTTTTTT. Translating it yields CASSWGTSAVGELFF.

The chain employs TRBV7-2 and TRBJ2-1; D possibly corresponds to TRBD1 (5 bases). The CDR3 has 13 residues. Germline V CDR1 and CDR2: SGHTA, FQGNSA. Trimming took 4 bases from V and 4 from J, leaving 8 bases between them. CDR3 DNA: TGTGCCAGCAGCTCACAGGAGTACAATGAGCAGTTCTTC. It is translated as CASSSQEYNEQFF.

The chain couples TRBV29-1 to TRBJ1-2; D is possibly TRBD1 (6 bases). Germline V gives CDR1 SQVTM, CDR2 ANQGSEA. V was shortened by 6 bases and J by 7 bases, with 21 bases between the two germline ends. The CDR3 covers 14 residues. CDR3 protein: CSVAPRQAFTGYTF. The DNA for the CDR3 is TGCAGCGTCGCCCCTCGACAGGCGTTTACTGGCTACACCTTC.

The chain links TRBV11-1 to TRBJ1-2; 9 nucleotides line up with TRBD1. The V gene end was trimmed by 5 bases and the J gene end by 1 base; junction bases not matched to a gene: 8. The CDR3 is 16 residues long. Germline CDR1 reads SGHAT; CDR2 reads FQDESV (reference sequence). CDR3 sequence: CASSATGTGNNYGYTF. In DNA, the CDR3 is TGTGCCAGCAGCGCGACCGGGACAGGGAATAACTATGGCTACACCTTC.

Note on this clone: The junction does not match germline at one end; this may be a read error. V usage is TRBV6-6 and J usage is TRBJ1-5, with 7 nucleotides matching TRBD1. The CDR3 is 12 amino acids. Germline V CDR1 and CDR2: MNHNY, SVGAGI (reference sequence). CDR3 coding DNA: TGTGCCAGCAGTAACCCGGGACAGCGCCAGCATTTT. Translated, it gives CASSNPGQRQHF.

This chain links TRBV27 with TRBJ2-7; 9 bases line up with TRBD1. Per the germline V gene, CDR1 is MNHEY and CDR2 is SMNVEV (reference sequence). V shed 2 bases and J 3 bases; nucleotides not matched to a gene: 14. The CDR3 is 18 residues long. In DNA form, the CDR3 reads TGTGCCAGCAGTTTAACGGGACAGGGCTCGGTTAGCCGCTACGAGCAGTACTTC. Its translation is CASSLTGQGSVSRYEQYF.

The chain combines TRBV15 with TRBJ2-5, with 7 bases identical to TRBD1. CDR1 and CDR2 (germline): LNHNV, YYDKDF (reference sequence). The CDR3 is made up of 20 amino acids. With 0 bases clipped from V and 5 bases from J, the junction kept 21 bases outside the gene matches. The CDR3 region has the DNA TGTGCCACCAGCAGAGAGCTAGGGCAGGGGGTTGAGGGGTCGAGGGAGACCCAGTACTTC. This codes for CATSRELGQGVEGSRETQYF.

The V call is TRBV14, the J call TRBJ2-5; D is possibly TRBD1 (5 bases). V was pared by 0 bases and J by 5 bases, with 19 bases between. Germline assignment: CDR1 SGHDN and CDR2 FVKESK. The CDR3 length is 17 residues. The CDR3: CASSQEPLGQGRETQYF. CDR3 nucleotides: TGTGCCAGCAGCCAAGAACCCCTCGGGCAGGGTCGGGAGACCCAGTACTTC.

The V gene is TRBV18, the J gene TRBJ2-7; TRBD1 matches 9 bases. In germline, CDR1 is KGHSH, CDR2 LQKENI. The trim removed 0 bases at V and 5 bases at J, leaving 5 bases unmatched. CDR3 size: 15 residues. The CDR3 reads CASSPPRDRVNEQYF. For the CDR3, the DNA is TGTGCCAGCTCACCACCCCGGGACAGGGTCAACGAGCAGTACTTC.

This clone was found once. V usage is TRBV30 and J usage is TRBJ2-1, with TRBD2 identical over 7 bases. V lost 4 bases to trimming and J lost 6 bases; unmatched junction nucleotides: 6. The CDR3 is 13 residues long. Germline CDR1 GTSNPN, CDR2 SVGIG (reference sequence). The CDR3 spells CAWNAGVSNEQFF. The CDR3 DNA sequence: TGTGCCTGGAATGCGGGAGTTTCCAATGAGCAGTTCTTC.

The chain couples TRBV4-2 to TRBJ2-7; tentative D call: TRBD2 (6 bases). Germline loops: CDR1 LGHNA, CDR2 YNFKEQ. CDR3 size: 16 residues. V shed 0 bases and J shed 2 bases, with 14 bases lying between them. Here the CDR3 reads CASSQDLAAGPYEQYF. The CDR3 DNA reads TGTGCCAGCAGCCAAGATCTTGCAGCGGGCCCCTACGAGCAGTACTTC.

The J gene is TRBJ2-7, the V gene TRBV5-4, with 8 bases aligning to TRBD1. The J segment lost 2 bases and the V segment lost 1 base, leaving 8 bases of the junction unmatched. Germline V lookup: CDR1 SGHNT, CDR2 YYREEE (reference sequence). The CDR3 totals 16 residues. DNA of the CDR3: TGTGCCAGCAGCTTGTGGCTCCACAGGGGGACCTACGAGCAGTACTTC. This translates into CASSLWLHRGTYEQYF.

This clone was counted a single time. The chain couples TRBV27 to TRBJ2-3, with 11 bases aligning to TRBD2. V trimming: 7 bases; J trimming: 5 bases; junction bases outside the gene matches: 5. This CDR3 region has 14 residues. Germline V gene data show CDR1 as MNHEY and CDR2 as SMNVEV (reference sequence). Written as DNA, the CDR3 is TGTGCCAGCACACCTAGCGGGAGGTTAGATACGCAGTATTTT. The encoded protein is CASTPSGRLDTQYF.

The genes are TRBV25-1 and TRBJ1-2, with D unresolved. Trimming removed 4 bases from V and 2 bases from J, with 14 bases in between. The CDR3 length is 15 residues. Looked up from germline, CDR1 is MGHDK and CDR2 is SYGVNS. CDR3 DNA sequence: TGTGCCAGCAGTGCCTTTGCCGACATCAACTATGGCTACACCTTC. Its protein is CASSAFADINYGYTF.

This chain uses TRBV18 with TRBJ1-3, with D unclear. Trimming removed 2 bases at V and 0 bases at J, with 5 bases between. CDR1 and CDR2 (germline): KGHSH, LQKENI. The CDR3 is made up of 14 amino acids. In nucleotides, the CDR3 is TGTGCCAGCTCACCAGGGAGCTCTGGAAACACCATATATTTT. Its translation: CASSPGSSGNTIYF.

To note about this clone: The identical CDR3 is also encoded by other nucleotide sequences in the sample. The V call is TRBV4-1, the J call TRBJ1-6, with D possibly TRBD1 on 6 matching bases. The CDR3 extends over 15 amino acids. V was clipped by 5 bases and J by 0 bases, with 8 bases between them. Germline V gene lookup returns CDR1 MGHRA and CDR2 YSYEKL. The CDR3 region has the DNA TGCGCCAGCAGCAGGGGGAGCTCCTATAATTCACCCCTCCACTTT. This sequence encodes CASSRGSSYNSPLHF.

The V and J genes are TRBV2 and TRBJ2-5, with 15 bases matching TRBD2. There are 17 residues in the CDR3. After removal of 6 bases from V and 0 bases from J, the junction contained 5 bases not matched to a gene. CDR1 and CDR2 (germline): SNHLY, FYNNEI. The CDR3 here is CASRGTSGRSNQETQYF. The CDR3 bases are TGTGCCAGCAGGGGGACTAGCGGGAGGTCGAACCAAGAGACCCAGTACTTC. Full variable domain (remainder filled in from reference TRBV2 and TRBJ2-5): EPEVTQTPSHQVTQMGQEVILRCVPISNHLYFYWYRQILGQKVEFLVSFYNNEISEKSEIFDDQFSVERPDGSNFTLKIRSTKLEDSAMYFCASRGTSGRSNQETQYFGPGTRLLVL.

The CDR3 protein is CASSLGRTAPSYNEQFF. Here the CDR3 DNA reads TGCGCCAGCAGCTTGGGCAGGACAGCCCCTTCCTACAATGAGCAGTTCTTC. The chain recombines TRBV5-1 with TRBJ2-1, with a tentative D call TRBD1 (6 bases). This CDR3 comprises 17 residues. Trimming took off 0 bases at V and 1 base at J, with 14 bases between the two ends. Germline V CDR1 and CDR2: SGHRS, YFSETQ. The whole variable domain, filled in from reference TRBV5-1 and TRBJ2-1, reads KAGVTQTPRYLIKTRGQQVTLSCSPISGHRSVSWYQQTPGQGLQFLFEYFSETQRNKGNFPGRFSGRQFSNSRSEMNVSTLELGDSALYLCASSLGRTAPSYNEQFFGPGTRLTVL.

Note on this clone: Other DNA sequences in this specimen translate into the identical CDR3. This chain joins TRBV5-6 and TRBJ1-6; D not resolved. The CDR3 loop spans 16 amino acids. Trimming took off 1 base at V and 0 bases at J, with 8 bases between the two ends. Germline lookup yields CDR1 SGHDT and CDR2 YYEEEE. CDR3 sequence: CASSLHGSSYNSPLHF. CDR3 nucleotides: TGTGCCAGCAGCTTGCACGGGAGCTCCTATAATTCACCCCTCCACTTT.

The chain carries TRBV19 and TRBJ2-6; TRBD1 is a possible D gene (5 bases). V was trimmed by 6 bases and J by 1 base, leaving 10 bases between them. There are 15 residues in the CDR3. Germline CDR1 is LNHDA and CDR2 is SQIVND (reference sequence). The CDR3 DNA follows: TGTGCCAGTAGCCAGGGATCTTCTGGGGCCAACGTCCTGACTTTC. It yields the protein CASSQGSSGANVLTF.